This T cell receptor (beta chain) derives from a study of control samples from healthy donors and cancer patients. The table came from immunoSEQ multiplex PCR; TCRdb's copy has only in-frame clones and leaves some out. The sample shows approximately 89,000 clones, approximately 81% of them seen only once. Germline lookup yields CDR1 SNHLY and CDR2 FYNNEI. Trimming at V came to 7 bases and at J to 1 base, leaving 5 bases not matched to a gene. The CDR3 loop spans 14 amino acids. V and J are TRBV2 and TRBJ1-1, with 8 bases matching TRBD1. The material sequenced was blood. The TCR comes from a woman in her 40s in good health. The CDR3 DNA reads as TGTGCCAGCAATGGACAGGGAGGGAACACTGAAGCTTTCTTT. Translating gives CASNGQGGNTEAFF.